This is a list of T cell receptor beta chains from one sample in a study of shared clonotypes between healthy human individuals. Only in-frame clones appear in the TCRdb table, and some are missing; sequencing was by immunoSEQ multiplex PCR. This sample yields 170,000 or so clones, of which 60% to 75% are seen a single time; under 11% belongs to the top ten. The sequenced sample consisted of memory CD4+ T cells sorted from blood. The receptors were gathered from a man younger than 45 in good health. The CDR3 runs from the conserved cysteine through the conserved F or W. A D gene is named only where the DNA matches it firmly. Clone size, where shown, is once, few, many, or a class for clones that have expanded.

TRBD2	TRBV7-9	NA	TRBJ2-3	TGTGCCAGCAGCTCAGAACCGGGGGGATTCGGGACAGATACGCAGTATTTT	CASSSEPGGFGTDTQYF
NA	TRBV29-1	NA	TRBJ2-3	TGCAGCGTTGACCCCGGCACAGATACGCAGTATTTT	CSVDPGTDTQYF
TRBD2	TRBV4-2	NA	TRBJ2-5	TGTGCCAGCAGCCCGATAGCGGGAGATCCAGAGACCCAGTACTTC	CASSPIAGDPETQYF
NA	TRBV11-2	NA	TRBJ1-1	TGTGCCAGCAGCTTGGGGGCCCGAGGGAGCACTGAAGCTTTCTTT	CASSLGARGSTEAFF
NA	TRBV30	NA	TRBJ2-7	TGTGCCTGGAGTGCGGCGGGAACTATGTTGACCTACGAGCAGTACTTC	CAWSAAGTMLTYEQYF
TRBD1	TRBV5-4	NA	TRBJ1-2	TGTGCCAGCAGCACCAGGGACAGGAGTGGCTACACCTTC	CASSTRDRSGYTF
NA	TRBV29-1	NA	TRBJ1-1	TGCAGCGTTGAGGGTGTCGCTGAAGCTTTCTTT	CSVEGVAEAFF
NA	TRBV5-6	NA	TRBJ1-2	TGTGCCAGCAGTTATAAGGGGATAGGCTATGGCTACACCTTC	CASSYKGIGYGYTF
NA	TRBV7-8	NA	TRBJ1-5	TGTGCCAGCAGCTTAGGCCGCACGGGGGGAAATAGCAATCAGCCCCAGCATTTT	CASSLGRTGGNSNQPQHF
NA	TRBV7-8	NA	TRBJ1-1	TGTGCCAGCAGCTTAGCACCAGGGCCCACTGAAGCTTTCTTT	CASSLAPGPTEAFF
NA	TRBV27	few	TRBJ1-2	TGTGCCAGCAGTCTTGACAGAAGATATGGCTACACCTTC	CASSLDRRYGYTF
NA	TRBV28	NA	TRBJ2-7	TGTGCCAGCAGTTTCTCGCTGTCAGGAGGGCCGGGCGAGCAGTACTTC	CASSFSLSGGPGEQYF
NA	TRBV6-5	NA	TRBJ1-2	TGTGCCAGCAGCCTCTCGGCAGCGCCCTATGGCTACACCTTC	CASSLSAAPYGYTF
NA	TRBV11-3	NA	TRBJ2-5	TGTGCCAGCAGCTTATCCAATAAGGAGACCCAGTACTTC	CASSLSNKETQYF
NA	TRBV5-4	NA	TRBJ2-7	TGTGCCAGCAGCTTGAGGCAGGGGGGTTACGAGCAGTACTTC	CASSLRQGGYEQYF
TRBD2	TRBV7-2	NA	TRBJ2-2	TGTGCCAGCAGCTTAGGGGGACTAGCGACCGGGGAGCTGTTTTTT	CASSLGGLATGELFF
TRBD2	TRBV4-2	NA	TRBJ2-1	TGTGCCAGCAGCCAAGATCAAGGACTAGCGGGATTTGGGCAGTTCTTC	CASSQDQGLAGFGQFF
TRBD2	TRBV6-6	NA	TRBJ2-7	TGTGCCACGACCCGGGGGGTGGGTGCCTACGAGCAGTACTTC	CATTRGVGAYEQYF
TRBD1	TRBV19	few	TRBJ2-2	TGTGCCAGTAGTCAAACAGGGGCCGGGGAGCTGTTTTTT	CASSQTGAGELFF
NA	TRBV28	NA	TRBJ2-5	TGTGCCAGCACCGCTCTCTCGGCGGAGGCTAGGGAGACCCAGTACTTC	CASTALSAEARETQYF
TRBD2	TRBV6-1	NA	TRBJ2-3	TGTGCCAGCATAGTCAGGACTAGCGTCACAGATACGCAGTATTTT	CASIVRTSVTDTQYF
TRBD1	TRBV7-6	NA	TRBJ2-5	TGTGCCAGCAGCTTTGGGACAGGGCAGGGGGAGACCCAGTACTTC	CASSFGTGQGETQYF
TRBD1	TRBV9	NA	TRBJ2-1	TGTGCCAGCAGCGTAGGCGGGGACAGGGGATACAATGAGCAGTTCTTC	CASSVGGDRGYNEQFF
TRBD2	TRBV5-1	NA	TRBJ2-1	TGCGCCAGCAGCTCCGGGGGGGTGCCGGGAGGACTTGGTGAGCAGTTCTTC	CASSSGGVPGGLGEQFF
TRBD1	TRBV5-1	NA	TRBJ1-1	TGCGCCAGCAGCTCGGGACAGACGCTTTTAGGTGGCACTGAAGCTTTCTTT	CASSSGQTLLGGTEAFF
NA	TRBV7-9	once	TRBJ1-4	TGTGCCAGCAGCCCCGCAGGGCAGTGGGGTGAAAAACTGTTTTTT	CASSPAGQWGEKLFF
NA	TRBV6-5	NA	TRBJ2-3	TGTGCCAGCCGGAGGGGACCTAGCACAGATACGCAGTATTTT	CASRRGPSTDTQYF
NA	TRBV6-6	once	TRBJ1-2	TGTGCCAGCAGTGACCGACAGGTCTATGGCTACACCTTC	CASSDRQVYGYTF
TRBD1	TRBV2	NA	TRBJ1-2	TGTGCCAGACGAGTCGGTACCGGGACAGGGGGGAACTATGGCTACACCTTC	CARRVGTGTGGNYGYTF
TRBD2	TRBV7-9	NA	TRBJ2-2	TGTGCCAGCAGCTCGAGGACTAGCAACACCGGGGAGCTGTTTTTT	CASSSRTSNTGELFF
TRBD2	TRBV25-1	NA	TRBJ2-1	TGTGCCAGCAGTGAATCGGCTAGCGGGACCTACAATGAGCAGTTCTTC	CASSESASGTYNEQFF
NA	TRBV5-1	few	TRBJ2-1	TGCGCCAGCAGCCTTACGTTAAGGGCTACAAGGGATGAGCAGTTCTTC	CASSLTLRATRDEQFF
NA	TRBV19	NA	TRBJ2-7	TGTGCCACCTCCCCCCGGGCCTCCTACGAGCAGTACTTC	CATSPRASYEQYF
TRBD2	TRBV5-6	NA	TRBJ2-1	TGTGCCAGCAGCTTCAGCGGGAGTGGATCCTACAATGAGCAGTTCTTC	CASSFSGSGSYNEQFF
TRBD1	TRBV6-1	NA	TRBJ1-2	TGTGCCAGCAGTGAATCAGGACAGGGGAGCTACACCTTC	CASSESGQGSYTF
NA	TRBV18	once	TRBJ2-5	TGTGCCAGCTCACCACCGCGAGTAGCTCGCGAGACCCAGTACTTC	CASSPPRVARETQYF
TRBD2	TRBV14	NA	TRBJ2-1	TGTGCCAGCAGCCAGATAGCGGGAGGTACAGCTGAGCAGTTCTTC	CASSQIAGGTAEQFF
NA	TRBV4-1	once	TRBJ1-1	TGCGCCAGCAGCCACGGAAGGGGGACGCAGTTGAACACTGAAGCTTTCTTT	CASSHGRGTQLNTEAFF
NA	TRBV28	many	TRBJ1-2	TGTGCCAGCAGTTTAGACAGTAACTATGGCTACACCTTC	CASSLDSNYGYTF
NA	TRBV14	NA	TRBJ2-2	TGTGCCAGCAGCCAGGGGGGCCGCCGATACACCGAGGGGGAGCTGTTTTTT	CASSQGGRRYTEGELFF